Shown below are 10 T cell receptor beta chains from a single sample sequenced in a study of a mutant IDH1 vaccine in newly diagnosed glioma. The repertoire was sequenced with immunoSEQ multiplex PCR; TCRdb's copy has only in-frame clones and lacks some. The repertoire holds approximately 84,000 clones, with about 81% as singletons. Their recognized antigens are unknown. Time point here: week 47, end of study. In the vaccine, a single dose held 300 ug of the mutant IDH1 20-mer peptide, along with topical imiquimod. The material sequenced was PBMCs, taken from a glioma patient whose treatment included an IDH1 peptide vaccine. The receptors originated from a man aged 40-55 years with glioma.

The chain has TRBV10-2 and TRBJ2-3; 10 bases agree with TRBD2. This CDR3 has 14 residues. Germline CDR1 WSHSY, CDR2 SAAADI. Trimming cost V 4 bases and J 6 bases; bases outside gene matches: 4. CDR3 sequence: CASSGLAGEDTQYF. CDR3 nucleotides: TGCGCCAGCAGTGGCCTAGCGGGAGAGGATACGCAGTATTTT.

The V and J genes are TRBV6-6 and TRBJ2-1; D perhaps matches TRBD2 (5 bases). The CDR3 runs to 13 residues. Trimming took off 6 bases at V and 5 bases at J, with 11 bases between the two ends. The V gene's germline CDR1 is MNHNY and CDR2 SVGAGI (reference sequence). CDR3 nucleotides: TGTGCCAGCAGCCCGGGGTTTAACAATGAGCAGTTCTTC. Protein: CASSPGFNNEQFF.

V gene TRBV2 combines with J gene TRBJ1-5; maybe TRBD1 (5 bases). The ends were cut back, 3 bases at V and 1 base at J, with 10 bases in the middle. Germline V lookup: CDR1 SNHLY, CDR2 FYNNEI. CDR3 length: 15 amino acids. CDR3 sequence (DNA): TGTGCCAGCAGTGACACAGGCACGAGCAATCAGCCCCAGCATTTT. This encodes CASSDTGTSNQPQHF.

This clone has only one observation. The chain joins TRBV7-9 to TRBJ2-1; the D gene is possibly TRBD2 (6 bases). The CDR3 runs to 15 residues. Looked up from germline, CDR1 is SEHNR and CDR2 is FQNEAQ (reference sequence). The V end lost 5 bases, the J end lost 12 bases, and 23 bases lay between the germline ends. CDR3: CASSAELAILPRQFF. The DNA of the CDR3 is TGTGCCAGCAGCGCAGAACTAGCTATTCTTCCTAGGCAGTTCTTC.

The gene calls are TRBV28 and TRBJ2-1; possible D gene TRBD1, 5 bases. The V end lost 4 bases, the J end lost 7 bases, and 11 bases lay between the germline ends. The CDR3 loop spans 13 amino acids. Per germline, CDR1 MDHEN and CDR2 SYDVKM. CDR3 DNA: TGTGCCAGCAGTTCGGGCAGGGTAAATGAGCAGTTCTTC. This encodes CASSSGRVNEQFF.

The chain uses TRBV4-1 and TRBJ2-5, with D maybe TRBD2 (6 bases). The ends were cut back, 0 bases at V and 4 bases at J, with 9 bases in the middle. This CDR3 region has 14 residues. CDR1 is MGHRA and CDR2 is YSYEKL in the germline V gene. CDR3 bases: TGCGCCAGCAGCCAAGAGGCAGCGGGAGAGACCCAGTACTTC. Protein: CASSQEAAGETQYF.

The chain uses TRBV2 and TRBJ2-1, with D possibly called TRBD1 or TRBD2 (5 bases each). The CDR3 loop spans 15 amino acids. V lost 0 bases to trimming and J lost 4 bases, with 10 bases between them. Germline CDR1 and CDR2: SNHLY and FYNNEI. CDR3 DNA sequence: TGTGCCAGCAGTGAAGCGGGGGATAATTACAATGAGCAGTTCTTC. Translation: CASSEAGDNYNEQFF.

This sequence joins TRBV10-3 and TRBJ2-5; 13 nucleotides line up with TRBD2. The V and J ends lost 5 bases and 1 base, in that order; junction bases with no gene match: 4. This CDR3 is 16 amino acids long. Germline CDR1 and CDR2: ENHRY and SYGVKD. CDR3 sequence: CAISTTSGGIQETQYF. DNA of the CDR3: TGTGCCATCAGTACGACTAGCGGGGGGATCCAAGAGACCCAGTACTTC.

The rearrangement links TRBV5-1 to TRBJ2-3; D gene uncertain. The CDR3 covers 14 residues. V was clipped by 0 bases and J by 3 bases, with 8 bases between them. Germline V gene data show CDR1 as SGHRS and CDR2 as YFSETQ. The CDR3 reads CASSLVKMTDTQYF. CDR3 DNA: TGCGCCAGCAGCTTGGTGAAGATGACAGATACGCAGTATTTT.

Only a few counts were recorded for this clone. This chain uses TRBV19 with TRBJ2-7, with a possible D match to TRBD2 (5 bases). Trimming stripped 3 bases from V and 6 bases from J, with 6 bases between. Looked up from germline, CDR1 is LNHDA and CDR2 is SQIVND (reference sequence). The CDR3 is made up of 11 amino acids. The DNA for the CDR3 is TGTGCCAGTAGTATTCGGGGCGAGCAGTACTTC. Translated: CASSIRGEQYF. The complete variable domain, with remaining parts taken from reference TRBV19 and TRBJ2-7, reads DGGITQSPKYLFRKEGQNVTLSCEQNLNHDAMYWYRQDPGQGLRLIYYSQIVNDFQKGDIAEGYSVSREKKESFPLTVTSAQKNPTAFYLCASSIRGEQYFGPGTRLTVT.